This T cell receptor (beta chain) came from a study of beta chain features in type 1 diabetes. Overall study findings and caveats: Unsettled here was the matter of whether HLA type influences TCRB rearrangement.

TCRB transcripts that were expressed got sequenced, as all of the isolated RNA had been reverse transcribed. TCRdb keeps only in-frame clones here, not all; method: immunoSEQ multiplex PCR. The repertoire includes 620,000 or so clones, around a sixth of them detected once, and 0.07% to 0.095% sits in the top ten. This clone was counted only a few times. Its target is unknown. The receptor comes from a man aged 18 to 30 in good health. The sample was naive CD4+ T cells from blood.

CDR3: CASKVTSRNEQFF. CDR3 DNA: TGTGCCAGCAAGGTGACCAGCAGAAATGAGCAGTTCTTC. V gene TRBV6-1 combines with J gene TRBJ2-1, with D unclear. Germline CDR1 and CDR2: MNHNS and SASEGT. The CDR3 is 13 residues long. V gave up 7 bases and J gave up 7 bases, with 14 bases separating them.